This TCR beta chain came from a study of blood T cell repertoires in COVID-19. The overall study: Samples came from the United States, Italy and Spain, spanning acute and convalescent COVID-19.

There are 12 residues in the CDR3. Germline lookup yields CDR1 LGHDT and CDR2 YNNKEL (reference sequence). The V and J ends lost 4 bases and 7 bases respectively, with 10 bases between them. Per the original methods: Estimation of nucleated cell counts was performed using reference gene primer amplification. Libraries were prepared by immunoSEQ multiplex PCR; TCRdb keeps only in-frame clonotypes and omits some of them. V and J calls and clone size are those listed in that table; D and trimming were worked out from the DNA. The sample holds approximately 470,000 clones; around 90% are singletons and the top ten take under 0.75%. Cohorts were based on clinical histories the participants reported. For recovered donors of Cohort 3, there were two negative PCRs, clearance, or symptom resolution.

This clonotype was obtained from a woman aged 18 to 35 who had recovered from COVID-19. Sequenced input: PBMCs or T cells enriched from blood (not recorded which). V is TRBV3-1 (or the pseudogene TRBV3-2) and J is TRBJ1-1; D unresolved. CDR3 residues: CASSRRRDEAFF. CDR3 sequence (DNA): TGTGCCAGCAGCCGACGTCGGGATGAAGCTTTCTTT.